The subject of this entry is one TCR beta chain. As yet, its antigen is unknown. The CDR3 end is not reached by the read, which stops 3 residues before it; the germline J gene fills it in. Germline V gives CDR1 LGHNA, CDR2 YNFKEQ. The CDR3 length is 17 residues. V gave up 1 base and J gave up 0 bases, with 16 bases separating them. Sequenced by immunoSEQ multiplex PCR; TCRdb stores in-frame clones only, minus some. Sampling found over 50,000 clones, none seen once. This entry belongs to a study of T cell clonality in common variable immunodeficiency. The study's findings and limits: Reportedly, TCR beta sequences from common variable immunodeficiency showed fewer deletions and N-nucleotide insertions.

The gene calls are TRBV4-2 and TRBJ2-7; possible D gene TRBD2, 5 bases. This receptor was taken from a person between 18 and 75 years old in good health. Material: peripheral blood mononuclear cells. CDR3 in amino acids: CASSQVLGLSSSYEQYF. Incomplete CDR3 DNA: TGTGCCAGCAGCCAAGTCCTCGGACTGTCGAGCTCCTACGAG.